This TCR beta chain was sequenced during a study of CD8+CD57+ T cells in acquired aplastic anemia. Trimming pared 5 bases from V and 2 bases from J, leaving 14 bases between. The CDR3 is 15 amino acids. From germline, CDR1 is SGHTA and CDR2 FQGTGA. TCR beta VDJ and CDR3 profiling used genomic DNA as template. Using its own MiXCR run on the reads, TCRdb lists one record per CDR3 protein. The table lists some 180,000 distinct CDR3 sequences, roughly half of them singletons. The chain uses TRBV7-3 and TRBJ2-3; possible D gene TRBD2, 5 bases. The sequenced material came from sorted CD4+, CD8+, or CD8+CD57+ T cells (not recorded which) from PBMCs. This clonotype originated in a human donor in good health. The CDR3 is CASSTRVPVTDTQYF. The CDR3 DNA is TGTGCCAGCAGCACTAGAGTCCCAGTCACAGATACGCAGTATTTT.